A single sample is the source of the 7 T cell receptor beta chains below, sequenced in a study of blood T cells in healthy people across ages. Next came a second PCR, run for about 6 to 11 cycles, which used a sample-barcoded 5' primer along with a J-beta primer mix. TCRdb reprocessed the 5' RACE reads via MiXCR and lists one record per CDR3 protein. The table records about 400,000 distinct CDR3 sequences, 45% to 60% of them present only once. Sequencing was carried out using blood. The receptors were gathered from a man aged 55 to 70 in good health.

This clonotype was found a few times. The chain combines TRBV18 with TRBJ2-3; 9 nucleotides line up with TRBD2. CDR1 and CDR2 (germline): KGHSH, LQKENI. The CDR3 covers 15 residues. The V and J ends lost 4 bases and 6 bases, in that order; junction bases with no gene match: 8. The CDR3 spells CASSLSGGPSDTQYF. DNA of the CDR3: TGTGCCAGCTCACTCAGCGGGGGGCCCTCGGATACGCAGTATTTT.

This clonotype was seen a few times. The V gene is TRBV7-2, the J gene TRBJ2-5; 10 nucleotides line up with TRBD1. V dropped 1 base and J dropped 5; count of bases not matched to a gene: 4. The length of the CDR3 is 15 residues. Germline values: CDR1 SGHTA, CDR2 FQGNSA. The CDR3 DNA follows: TGTGCCAGCAGCTTAGTAGGGACAGGGGTGGAGACCCAGTACTTC. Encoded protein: CASSLVGTGVETQYF.

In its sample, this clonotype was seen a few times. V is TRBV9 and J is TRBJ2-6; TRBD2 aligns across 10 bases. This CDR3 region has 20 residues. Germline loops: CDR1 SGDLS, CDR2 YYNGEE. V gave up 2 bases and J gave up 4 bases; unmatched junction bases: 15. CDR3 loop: CASSVTPSSGSPGGANVLTF. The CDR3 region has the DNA TGTGCCAGCAGCGTTACCCCTTCTAGCGGGAGCCCTGGGGGGGCCAACGTCCTGACTTTC.

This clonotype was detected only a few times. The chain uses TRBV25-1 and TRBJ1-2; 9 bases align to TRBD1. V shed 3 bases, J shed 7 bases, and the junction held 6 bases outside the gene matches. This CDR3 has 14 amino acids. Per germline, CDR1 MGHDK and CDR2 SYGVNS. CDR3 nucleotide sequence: TGTGCCAGCAGTGATTACAGGGGGCATCGTGGCTACACCTTC. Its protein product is CASSDYRGHRGYTF.

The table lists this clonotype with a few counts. CDR3 sequence: CASSQDRVEQYF. The CDR3 nucleotides are TGTGCCAGCAGCCAAGACAGGGTCGAGCAGTACTTC. The J gene is TRBJ2-7, the V gene TRBV4-2; possibly TRBD1 for D (5 bases). This CDR3 contains 12 residues. Trimming took off 0 bases at V and 6 bases at J, with 6 bases between the two ends. Germline V CDR1 and CDR2: LGHNA, YNFKEQ.

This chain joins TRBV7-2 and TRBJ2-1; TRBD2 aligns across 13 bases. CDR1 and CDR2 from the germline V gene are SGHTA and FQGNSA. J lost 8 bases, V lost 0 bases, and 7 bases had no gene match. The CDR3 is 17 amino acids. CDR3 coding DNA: TGTGCCAGCAGCTTAGCGCTCACTAGCGGGAGGGCCGATGAGCAGTTCTTC. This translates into CASSLALTSGRADEQFF.

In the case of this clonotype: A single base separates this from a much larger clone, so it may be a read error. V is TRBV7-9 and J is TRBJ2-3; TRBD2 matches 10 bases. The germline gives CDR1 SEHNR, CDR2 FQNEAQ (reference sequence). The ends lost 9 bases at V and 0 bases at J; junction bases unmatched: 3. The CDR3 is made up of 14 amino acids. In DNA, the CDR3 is TGTGCCAGTAATAGCGGGGGGAGCACAGATACGCAGTATTTT. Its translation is CASNSGGSTDTQYF.